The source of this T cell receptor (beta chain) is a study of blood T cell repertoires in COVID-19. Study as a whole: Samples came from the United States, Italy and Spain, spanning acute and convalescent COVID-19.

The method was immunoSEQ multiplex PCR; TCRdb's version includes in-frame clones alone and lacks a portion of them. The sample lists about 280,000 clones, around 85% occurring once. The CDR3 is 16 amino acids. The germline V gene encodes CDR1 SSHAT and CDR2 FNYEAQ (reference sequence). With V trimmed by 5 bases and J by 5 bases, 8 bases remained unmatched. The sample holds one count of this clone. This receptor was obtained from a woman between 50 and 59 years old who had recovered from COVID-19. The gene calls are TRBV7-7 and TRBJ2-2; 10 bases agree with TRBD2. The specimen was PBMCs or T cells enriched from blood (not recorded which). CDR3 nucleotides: TGTGCCAGCAGCCACGTGGCTAGCGGGGGTACCGGGGAGCTGTTTTTT. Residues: CASSHVASGGTGELFF.